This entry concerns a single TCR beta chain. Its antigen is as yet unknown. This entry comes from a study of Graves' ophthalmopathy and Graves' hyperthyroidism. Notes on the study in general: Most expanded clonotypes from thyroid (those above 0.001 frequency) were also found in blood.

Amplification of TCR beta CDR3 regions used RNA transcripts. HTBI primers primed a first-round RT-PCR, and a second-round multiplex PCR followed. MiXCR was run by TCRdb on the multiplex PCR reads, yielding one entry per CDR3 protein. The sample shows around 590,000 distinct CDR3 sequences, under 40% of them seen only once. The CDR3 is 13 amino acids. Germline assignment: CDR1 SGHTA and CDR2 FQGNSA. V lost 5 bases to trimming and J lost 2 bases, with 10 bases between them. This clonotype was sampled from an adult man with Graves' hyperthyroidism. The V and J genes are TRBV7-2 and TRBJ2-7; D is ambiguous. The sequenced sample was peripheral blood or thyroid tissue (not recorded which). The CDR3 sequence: CASSSDPTYEQYF. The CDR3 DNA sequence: TGTGCCAGCAGCAGCGACCCAACCTACGAGCAGTACTTC. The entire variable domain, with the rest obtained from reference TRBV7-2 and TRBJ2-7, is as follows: GAGVSQSPSNKVTEKGKDVELRCDPISGHTALYWYRQSLGQGLEFLIYFQGNSAPDKSGLPSDRFSAERTGGSVSTLTIQRTQQEDSAVYLCASSSDPTYEQYFGPGTRLTVT.